By proportion, the clone carrying this T cell receptor beta chain is medium-sized (0.01 to 0.1%). Its antigen remains unknown. The data originate from a study of immune heterogeneity within non-small cell lung tumors. Study-wide results and limits: With local tumor mutational burden, local T-cell clonality showed a moderate but significant correlation (R 0.3 to 0.4). Identical dominant CDR3 beta clonotypes spanned tumor sites within a patient, beside site-unique high-frequency clones.

Germline CDR1 is SQVTM and CDR2 is ANQGSEA. The V segment lost 6 bases and the J segment 5 bases; nucleotides outside the gene matches: 11. The CDR3 loop spans 14 amino acids. Template material for each sample was around 630 ng of bulk tumor genomic DNA. Primary tumors were biopsied several times each, far apart, intraoperatively. With untreated, newly diagnosed non-small cell lung cancer, the patients went on to undergo curative surgery. Non-small cell lung cancer patients, newly diagnosed and having surgery with curative intent, served as donors. TCR beta CDR3 regions came from multiplex PCR with 32 forward V and 13 reverse J primers. TCRdb passed the multiplex PCR reads through MiXCR, listing each CDR3 protein once. The table has 2,500 to 3,000 distinct CDR3 sequences, more than 20% seen once.

The chain links TRBV29-1 to TRBJ1-2; 8 bases are shared with TRBD1. Sequences were obtained from lung tumor tissue. This clonotype originated in a man in his forties with non-small cell lung cancer. The CDR3: CSVSNPGQAYGYTF. The DNA of the CDR3 is TGCAGCGTATCCAATCCGGGACAGGCTTATGGCTACACCTTC.